The present T cell receptor (beta chain) was sequenced within a study of early T cells in non-severe SARS-CoV-2 infection. Trimming took 4 bases from V and 4 from J; bases not matched to a gene: 6. In germline, CDR1 is SGHRS, CDR2 YFSETQ. This CDR3 is 14 amino acids long. General study results and limits: Private and CD4 specificities were missed by VDJdb matching, skewed to anti-spike CD8.

With regard to this clonotype: Its antigen remains unknown.

Attachment of unique molecular identifiers was made to individual cDNA molecules. One entry per CDR3 protein results from TCRdb running MiXCR on the 5' RACE reads. Among fewer than 90,000 distinct CDR3 sequences, 14% were seen once, and the ten largest hold around 9.9%. This chain links TRBV5-1 with TRBJ2-3; TRBD1 matches at 7 bases. The sequencing sample was made of whole blood. This TCR was sampled from an adult who was a healthcare worker with PCR-confirmed SARS-CoV-2 infection or an uninfected control (not recorded which). This CDR3 is CASSARGQADTQYF. CDR3 in DNA: TGCGCCAGCAGCGCTCGCGGACAGGCAGATACGCAGTATTTT.